The rows below give T cell receptor beta chains drawn from one sample of a study of cytomegalovirus exposure and HLA in healthy donors. TCRdb's copy holds only in-frame clones and misses some; the assay was immunoSEQ multiplex PCR. The table includes around 63,000 clones, more than 80% detected once. Sequences were obtained from PBMCs. These receptors were taken from a woman aged 18-30 years in good health and CMV-seronegative. CDR3s include the opening cysteine and the closing phenylalanine or tryptophan. A D gene is named only where the DNA matches it firmly. The size of a clone is reported for some rows only, either as once, few or many, or as a class for expanded clones.

V gene,J gene,clone size,D gene,CDR3 DNA,CDR3 protein
TRBV5-6,TRBJ1-4,once,-,TGTGCCAGCAGCTTGTTGGGGGCCTTAGCTAATGAAAAACTGTTTTTT,CASSLLGALANEKLFF
TRBV28,TRBJ2-7,-,TRBD1,TGTGCCAGCAGTTTATGGGGACAGGGGAAGTACGAGCAGTACTTC,CASSLWGQGKYEQYF
TRBV6-1,TRBJ2-3,-,-,TGTGCCAGCAGTGAAGCCCAGGGGTCTAGCACAGATACGCAGTATTTT,CASSEAQGSSTDTQYF
TRBV7-2,TRBJ2-7,-,TRBD2,TGTGCCAGCAGCCAAACCCGGGACTACTACGAGCAGTACTTC,CASSQTRDYYEQYF
TRBV7-9,TRBJ2-7,-,TRBD2,TGTGCCAGCAGCTTAGCGTGGGGGACTACGGAGGGCGAGCAGTACTTC,CASSLAWGTTEGEQYF
TRBV7-8,TRBJ2-1,-,TRBD1,TGTGCCAGCAGCTTAGTGGGCAGGGGGCTCGATGAGCAGTTCTTC,CASSLVGRGLDEQFF
TRBV6-5,TRBJ2-5,-,TRBD2,TGTGCCAGCAACCGGGGGGGATACCAAGAGACCCAGTACTTC,CASNRGGYQETQYF
TRBV10-3,TRBJ2-7,-,-,TGTGCCATTGCCGGGAACTCCACCTACGAGCAGTACTTC,CAIAGNSTYEQYF
TRBV18,TRBJ1-1,-,-,TGTGCCAGCTCACAACAGGGCACTGAAGCTTTCTTT,CASSQQGTEAFF
TRBV6-5,TRBJ1-6,-,TRBD1,TGTGCCACCGGCGGGGACAGGGGCAATTCACCCCTCCACTTT,CATGGDRGNSPLHF
TRBV19,TRBJ2-1,-,-,TGTGCCAGTAGTATCCGGACTTCCGCCTCCTACAATGAGCAGTTCTTC,CASSIRTSASYNEQFF
TRBV7-2,TRBJ2-7,-,TRBD1,TGTGCCAGCAGCCCCCGGGACAGGACCTACGAGCAGTACTTC,CASSPRDRTYEQYF
TRBV5-1,TRBJ1-1,-,TRBD1,TGCGCCAGCAGCTTGGGGAATACAGGGGGTACTGAAGCTTTCTTT,CASSLGNTGGTEAFF
TRBV7-2,TRBJ2-1,-,-,TGTGCCAGCAGCTTAGAAGCAGGGCTAAAGTTCTTC,CASSLEAGLKFF
TRBV28,TRBJ1-5,-,-,TGTGCCAGCAGTTCCGTGACAGGTTTTGGCAATCAGCCCCAGCATTTT,CASSSVTGFGNQPQHF
TRBV10-3,TRBJ1-5,-,-,TGTGCCATCAGTGAGTCGATGGGGGGGAATCAGCCCCAGCATTTT,CAISESMGGNQPQHF
TRBV12-2,TRBJ2-2,-,-,TGTGCAAGTCGTTGGAGGCAGGCTAGCGGGCCGGGAAGGAACACCGGGGAGCTGTTTTTT,CASRWRQASGPGRNTGELFF
TRBV19,TRBJ2-7,-,TRBD1,TGTGCCAGTAGTATAGAGTTCGGGACAGGGACCTACGAGCAGTACTTC,CASSIEFGTGTYEQYF
TRBV11-1,TRBJ1-1,-,-,TGTGCCAGCAGCACACAGAGGAACACTGAAGCTTTCTTT,CASSTQRNTEAFF
TRBV14,TRBJ2-1,-,-,TGTGCCAGCCGGGGGTCGGTCAATGAGCAGTTCTTC,CASRGSVNEQFF
TRBV6-5,TRBJ2-7,-,-,TGTGCCAGCAGTTACCGGCGACAGCGCTACGAGCAGTACTTC,CASSYRRQRYEQYF
TRBV27,TRBJ2-5,-,-,TGTGCCAGCAGTTCCCAAAACCAAGAGACCCAGTACTTC,CASSSQNQETQYF